This T cell receptor beta chain was sequenced during a study of blood T cell repertoires in COVID-19. Study details: Specimens from acute and convalescent COVID-19 originated in the United States, Italy and Spain.

Germline CDR1 is GTSNPN and CDR2 is SVGIG (reference sequence). The CDR3 totals 15 residues. V lost 3 bases to trimming and J lost 0 bases, with 9 bases between them. Authors' methods: Researchers report that nucleated cell counts were estimated from reference gene primer amplification. Clones were read by immunoSEQ multiplex PCR, and TCRdb kept only the in-frame ones, dropping some. V and J calls and clone size follow that table, whereas D and trimming were derived from the DNA. The table has 250,000 to 300,000 clones, around 90% seen once. This receptor was taken from a woman aged 40 to 49 who had recovered from COVID-19. Sequences were obtained from peripheral blood. The chain is built from TRBV30 and TRBJ2-6; no clear D. CDR3 amino acids: CAWSPLASGANVLTF. CDR3 bases: TGTGCCTGGAGCCCCCTGGCCTCTGGGGCCAACGTCCTGACTTTC.